This TCR beta chain was observed in a study of T cell responses to AZD1222 COVID-19 vaccine. Some clones are missing from TCRdb's copy, which holds only in-frame ones; the method was immunoSEQ multiplex PCR. This repertoire shows approximately 130,000 clones, roughly 90% found once; its top ten account for under 1.2%. General study points: Increased Spike-specific TCR breadth and depth were observed after two AZD1222 doses.

This clone was counted once. Its antigen is not identified. The sequenced sample was peripheral blood, obtained on day 0 of AZD1222 vaccination. This receptor was taken from an adult in good health.

CDR3 sequence reads: CASSENGDYGYTF. DNA for the CDR3: TGTGCCAGCAGTGAAAATGGGGACTATGGCTACACCTTC. The chain joins TRBV6-1 to TRBJ1-2; D not resolved. V gave up 2 bases and J gave up 3 bases, with 7 bases separating them. From germline, CDR1 is MNHNS and CDR2 SASEGT. The CDR3 is 13 amino acids.